A selection of T cell receptor beta chains follows, all from one sample in a study of blood T cell repertoires in COVID-19. Sequencing used immunoSEQ multiplex PCR; TCRdb keeps in-frame clones, though not all of them. The sample consists of around 400,000 clones, 70% to 90% of them appearing once. The sample consisted of PBMCs or T cells enriched from blood (not recorded which). The source of these receptors is a woman aged 18-30 years who had been exposed to COVID-19. CDR3s include the opening cysteine and the closing phenylalanine or tryptophan. Fields, in order: clone size, J gene, V gene, D gene, CDR3 protein, CDR3 DNA. A D gene is named only where the DNA matches it firmly. Clone size is shown for a subset of rows, as once, few, many or a class of expanded clone.

>.|TRBJ2-3|TRBV5-6|TRBD1
CASSTRQGLGTDTQYF
TGTGCCAGCAGCACCCGACAGGGTTTGGGCACAGATACGCAGTATTTT
>.|TRBJ2-7|TRBV28|TRBD2
CASSLLSSGDSTSYEQYF
TGTGCCAGCAGTTTATTGTCTAGCGGGGATTCAACCTCCTACGAGCAGTACTTC
>.|TRBJ2-7|TRBV19|TRBD1
CASSIGNLGGQGDEQYF
TGTGCCAGTAGTATAGGTAACCTGGGGGGACAGGGAGACGAGCAGTACTTC
>once|TRBJ1-1|TRBV6-1|TRBD1
CASSEKPYRGEAFF
TGTGCCAGCAGTGAAAAACCGTACAGGGGGGAAGCTTTCTTT
>once|TRBJ2-4|TRBV10-2|TRBD1
CASGDRVNIQYF
TGCGCCAGCGGGGACAGGGTTAACATTCAGTACTTC
>.|TRBJ2-5|TRBV7-7|.
CASSPVRGRYQETQYF
TGTGCTAGCAGCCCCGTTCGGGGGAGGTACCAAGAGACCCAGTACTTC
>.|TRBJ2-7|TRBV7-2|TRBD2
CASSPPFGGESYEQYF
TGTGCCAGCAGCCCTCCTTTCGGGGGGGAGTCCTACGAGCAGTACTTC
>.|TRBJ1-5|TRBV28|.
CASSPARGAKPQHF
TGTGCCAGCAGTCCCGCCCGGGGTGCCAAGCCCCAGCATTTT
>.|TRBJ1-5|TRBV29-1|TRBD1
CSVLGQGNQPQHF
TGCAGCGTTCTCGGACAGGGGAATCAGCCCCAGCATTTT
>.|TRBJ2-5|TRBV28|TRBD1
CASRRQGQETQYF
TGTGCCAGCAGGAGACAGGGCCAAGAGACCCAGTACTTC
>.|TRBJ1-2|TRBV27|.
CASSLYRGNGYTF
TGTGCCAGCAGTTTATATCGCGGGAACGGCTACACCTTC
>.|TRBJ2-6|TRBV7-9|.
CASSLEVAGVSVLTF
TGTGCCAGCAGCTTAGAGGTGGCAGGGGTGAGCGTCCTGACTTTC
>.|TRBJ1-5|TRBV28|TRBD1
CASSSPTGAAGNQPQHF
TGTGCCAGCAGTTCCCCCACAGGGGCAGCCGGCAATCAGCCCCAGCATTTT
>.|TRBJ2-7|TRBV21-1|.
CASSRQAHEQYF
TGTGCCAGCAGCCGACAGGCGCACGAGCAGTACTTC
>once|TRBJ2-7|TRBV7-2|TRBD2
CASSPGNLAGGSYEQYF
TGTGCCAGCAGCCCGGGGAACCTAGCGGGAGGCTCCTACGAGCAGTACTTC
>.|TRBJ1-5|TRBV7-6|.
CASSLSGYTNQPQHF
TGTGCCAGCAGCTTATCAGGGTATACCAATCAGCCCCAGCATTTT
>.|TRBJ2-7|TRBV7-9|.
CASSLGGRDEQYF
TGTGCCAGCAGCTTAGGGGGCCGGGACGAGCAGTACTTC
>once|TRBJ2-3|TRBV29-1|.
CSVATGAYTDTQYF
TGCAGCGTTGCAACGGGAGCGTACACAGATACGCAGTATTTT
>few|TRBJ1-2|TRBV19|.
CASSIRGINYGYTF
TGTGCCAGTAGTATCAGGGGCATTAACTATGGCTACACCTTC
>.|TRBJ1-2|TRBV18|TRBD1
CASSPGTDVNGYTF
TGTGCCAGCTCACCGGGGACAGACGTGAATGGCTACACCTTC
>.|TRBJ1-1|TRBV6-5|.
CASSLTHLNTEAFF
TGTGCCAGCAGTTTGACACATTTGAACACTGAAGCTTTCTTT
>.|TRBJ1-1|TRBV3-1/TRBV3-2|.
CASNQGGVEAFF
TGTGCCAGCAACCAGGGAGGGGTTGAAGCTTTCTTT
>.|TRBJ1-2|TRBV18|.
CASSPRTVQGGYTF
TGTGCCAGCTCACCCAGGACAGTACAGGGTGGCTACACCTTC
>.|TRBJ2-1|TRBV12-2|.
CASRSQQGAGNEQFF
TGTGCAAGTCGCTCACAACAGGGGGCGGGCAATGAGCAGTTCTTC
>.|TRBJ2-1|TRBV7-2|.
CASSLGGGVSSYNEQFF
TGTGCCAGCAGCTTAGGGGGCGGGGTGAGCTCCTACAATGAGCAGTTCTTC
>.|TRBJ2-3|TRBV29-1|TRBD2
CSATGLAGPHTQYF
TGCAGCGCTACCGGACTAGCGGGGCCCCATACGCAGTATTTT
>once|TRBJ1-3|TRBV7-6|.
CASSLVAGSSGNTIYF
TGTGCCAGCAGCTTAGTGGCTGGCAGCTCTGGAAACACCATATATTTT
>.|TRBJ2-7|TRBV4-3|.
CASSQDLAGGSSYEQYF
TGCGCCAGCAGCCAAGACCTGGCAGGGGGGAGCTCCTACGAGCAGTACTTC
>.|TRBJ2-4|TRBV27|TRBD1
CASSSQGAQTKNIQYF
TGTGCCAGCAGTTCTCAGGGGGCTCAAACCAAAAACATTCAGTACTTC
>once|TRBJ2-3|TRBV15|.
CATAVRGADTQYF
TGTGCCACCGCTGTCCGAGGCGCAGATACGCAGTATTTT
>.|TRBJ1-5|TRBV28|TRBD1
CASRATGGSYSNQPQHF
TGTGCCAGCAGAGCCACAGGGGGGAGCTATAGCAATCAGCCCCAGCATTTT
>.|TRBJ1-2|TRBV11-2|.
CASSLREDYGYTF
TGTGCCAGCAGCTTAAGGGAGGATTATGGCTACACCTTC
>once|TRBJ1-2|TRBV24-1|.
CATSDPNGNYGYTF
TGTGCCACCAGTGACCCGAACGGGAATTATGGCTACACCTTC
>.|TRBJ1-6|TRBV15|.
CATSRDRSDSPLHF
TGTGCCACCAGCAGAGACCGTTCTGATTCACCCCTCCACTTT
>.|TRBJ2-3|TRBV6-2/TRBV6-3|.
CASSTRRTATDTQYF
TGTGCCAGCAGTACCCGCCGGACTGCCACAGATACGCAGTATTTT
>.|TRBJ2-2|TRBV18|.
CASSPGQNTGELFF
TGTGCCAGCTCACCGGGCCAGAACACCGGGGAGCTGTTTTTT
>.|TRBJ1-1|TRBV28|.
CASSWYTNTEAFF
TGTGCCAGCAGTTGGTACACGAACACTGAAGCTTTCTTT
>.|TRBJ1-6|TRBV14|.
CASSEGGGGNSPLHF
TGTGCCAGCAGCGAAGGAGGGGGGGGCAATTCACCCCTCCACTTT
>.|TRBJ2-1|TRBV7-9|TRBD2
CASSPPAGGSYNEQFF
TGTGCCAGCAGCCCCCCGGCGGGGGGATCCTACAATGAGCAGTTCTTC
>.|TRBJ1-2|TRBV5-1|.
CASSLLGRGYTF
TGCGCCAGCAGCTTGTTAGGGAGAGGCTACACCTTC
>.|TRBJ1-2|TRBV28|.
CASSGTQGLHGYTF
TGTGCCAGCAGTGGAACCCAGGGGCTCCATGGCTACACCTTC
>.|TRBJ2-6|TRBV27|TRBD1
CASSWGPTGGSSGANVLTF
TGTGCCAGCAGTTGGGGCCCCACAGGGGGGAGCTCTGGGGCCAACGTCCTGACTTTC
>.|TRBJ1-1|TRBV12-3/TRBV12-4|TRBD1
CASINRGEAFF
TGTGCCAGCATCAACAGGGGTGAAGCTTTCTTT
>.|TRBJ1-4|TRBV9|TRBD1
CASSVGQGARDEKLFF
TGTGCCAGCAGCGTAGGACAGGGGGCAAGGGATGAAAAACTGTTTTTT
>few|TRBJ1-1|TRBV18|TRBD1
CASSPSTGTEAFF
TGTGCCAGCTCACCCTCGACAGGGACTGAAGCTTTCTTT
>.|TRBJ1-1|TRBV4-1|.
CASSQDQRGGTEAFF
TGCGCCAGCAGCCAAGATCAAAGGGGAGGCACTGAAGCTTTCTTT
>.|TRBJ1-1|TRBV28|.
CASSLEGNTEAFF
TGTGCCAGCAGTTTAGAGGGGAACACTGAAGCTTTCTTT
>.|TRBJ1-6|TRBV5-8|.
CASNRDNSPLHF
TGTGCCAGCAACAGGGATAATTCACCCCTCCACTTT
>.|TRBJ2-7|TRBV7-9|TRBD1
CASSWQGASYEQYF
TGTGCCAGCAGCTGGCAGGGGGCCTCCTACGAGCAGTACTTC
>.|TRBJ1-1|TRBV11-1|TRBD1
CASSLAGQGRTEAFF
TGTGCCAGCAGCTTAGCGGGACAGGGGCGCACTGAAGCTTTCTTT
>.|TRBJ1-1|TRBV28|TRBD1
CASSSSGTGNTEAFF
TGTGCCAGCAGTTCCTCCGGGACAGGGAACACTGAAGCTTTCTTT
>few|TRBJ2-7|TRBV9|.
CASSAQGNSYEQYF
TGTGCCAGCAGCGCCCAGGGTAACTCCTACGAGCAGTACTTC
>.|TRBJ1-2|TRBV5-1|TRBD1
CASSSSGQGSYGYTF
TGCGCCAGCAGCTCCTCGGGACAGGGCTCCTATGGCTACACCTTC
>.|TRBJ1-2|TRBV7-2|TRBD1
CASSPRAGTGGGYTF
TGTGCCAGCAGCCCTAGGGCCGGGACAGGGGGCGGCTACACCTTC
>.|TRBJ1-1|TRBV7-6|.
CASSLDRVTEAFF
TGTGCCAGCAGCTTAGACAGGGTGACTGAAGCTTTCTTT
>.|TRBJ2-5|TRBV18|TRBD1
CASSPRTGAETQYF
TGTGCCAGCTCACCAAGGACAGGAGCAGAGACCCAGTACTTC
>.|TRBJ2-3|TRBV10-1|TRBD2
CASSGAGITDTQYF
TGCGCCAGCAGTGGAGCGGGAATCACAGATACGCAGTATTTT
>.|TRBJ2-1|TRBV27|.
CASSNRSSYNEQFF
TGTGCCAGCAGTAACCGGAGCTCCTACAATGAGCAGTTCTTC
>.|TRBJ1-3|TRBV10-3|.
CAISEQGSFGNTIYF
TGTGCCATCAGTGAGCAGGGGAGTTTTGGAAACACCATATATTTT